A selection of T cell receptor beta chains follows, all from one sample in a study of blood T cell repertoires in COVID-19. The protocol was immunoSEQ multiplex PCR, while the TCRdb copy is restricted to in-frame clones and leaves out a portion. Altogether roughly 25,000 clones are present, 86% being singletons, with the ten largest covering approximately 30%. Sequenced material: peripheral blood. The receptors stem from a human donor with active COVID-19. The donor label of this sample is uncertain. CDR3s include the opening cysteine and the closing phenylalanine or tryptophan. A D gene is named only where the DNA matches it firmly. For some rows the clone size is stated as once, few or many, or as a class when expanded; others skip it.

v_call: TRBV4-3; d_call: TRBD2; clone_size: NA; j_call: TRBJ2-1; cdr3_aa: CASSQRLAGVGYNEQFF; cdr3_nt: TGCGCCAGCAGCCAAAGACTAGCGGGAGTGGGCTACAATGAGCAGTTCTTC
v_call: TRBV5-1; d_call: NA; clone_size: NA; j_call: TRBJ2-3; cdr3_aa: CASSFFAGPTDTQYF; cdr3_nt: TGCGCCAGCAGCTTCTTTGCGGGGCCCACAGATACGCAGTATTTT
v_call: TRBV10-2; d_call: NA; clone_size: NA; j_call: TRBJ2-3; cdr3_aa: CASTTLGLDIDTQYF; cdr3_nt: TGCGCCAGCACCACTCTGGGACTGGATATAGATACGCAGTATTTT
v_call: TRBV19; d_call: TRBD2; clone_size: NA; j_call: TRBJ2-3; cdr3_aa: CASSIAGGPADTQYF; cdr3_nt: TGTGCCAGTAGTATAGCGGGGGGGCCAGCAGATACGCAGTATTTT
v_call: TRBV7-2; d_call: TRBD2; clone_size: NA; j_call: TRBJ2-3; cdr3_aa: CASSEGWTSGWNTQYF; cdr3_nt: TGTGCCAGCAGCGAGGGGTGGACTAGCGGGTGGAATACGCAGTATTTT
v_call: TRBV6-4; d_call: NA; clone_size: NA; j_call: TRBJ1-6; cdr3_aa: CASSVTVDSPLHF; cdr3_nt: TGTGCCAGCAGTGTGACAGTAGATTCACCCCTCCACTTT
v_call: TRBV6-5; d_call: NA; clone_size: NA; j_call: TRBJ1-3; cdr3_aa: CASSYSGLGRANTIYF; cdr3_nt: TGTGCCAGCAGTTACTCGGGTCTCGGCAGGGCGAACACCATATATTTT
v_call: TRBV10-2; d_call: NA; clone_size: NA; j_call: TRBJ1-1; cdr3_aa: CASLLYTEAFF; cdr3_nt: TGCGCCAGCCTACTATACACTGAAGCTTTCTTT
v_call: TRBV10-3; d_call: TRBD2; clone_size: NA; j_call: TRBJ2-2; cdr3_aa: CAIRVQRGGPNTGELFF; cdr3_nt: TGTGCCATCAGAGTCCAGCGGGGGGGCCCGAACACCGGGGAGCTGTTTTTT
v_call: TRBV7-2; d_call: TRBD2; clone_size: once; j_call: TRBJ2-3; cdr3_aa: CASSLNAGATDTQYF; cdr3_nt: TGTGCCAGCAGCTTAAACGCGGGAGCGACAGATACGCAGTATTTT
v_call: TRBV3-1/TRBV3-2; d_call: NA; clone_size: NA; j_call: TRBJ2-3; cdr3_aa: CASSQVGASTDTQYF; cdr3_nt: TGTGCCAGCAGCCAAGTAGGAGCTAGCACAGATACGCAGTATTTT
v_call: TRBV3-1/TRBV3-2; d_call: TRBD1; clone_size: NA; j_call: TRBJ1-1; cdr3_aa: CASRRSPGQGTAFF; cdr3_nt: TGTGCCAGCAGGCGATCCCCGGGACAGGGTACGGCTTTCTTT
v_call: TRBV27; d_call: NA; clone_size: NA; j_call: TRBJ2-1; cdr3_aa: CASRPVELYNEQFF; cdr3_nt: TGTGCCAGCAGACCTGTCGAGCTTTACAATGAGCAGTTCTTC
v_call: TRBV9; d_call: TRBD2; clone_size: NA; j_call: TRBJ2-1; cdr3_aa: CASSVGGSGGTYNEQFF; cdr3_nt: TGTGCCAGCAGCGTAGGGGGTAGCGGGGGAACCTACAATGAGCAGTTCTTC
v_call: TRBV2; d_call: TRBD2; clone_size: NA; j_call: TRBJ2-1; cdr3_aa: CASSVGTSGRYNEQFF; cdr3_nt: TGTGCCAGCAGTGTCGGGACTAGCGGGAGGTACAATGAGCAGTTCTTC
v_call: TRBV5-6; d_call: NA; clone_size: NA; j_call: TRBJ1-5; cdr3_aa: CASSPRGGGGNQPQHF; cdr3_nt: TGTGCCAGCAGCCCCCGAGGGGGGGGTGGCAATCAGCCCCAGCATTTT
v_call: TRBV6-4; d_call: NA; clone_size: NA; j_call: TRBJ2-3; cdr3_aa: CASSMGGWDTQYF; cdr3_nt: TGTGCCAGCAGTATGGGGGGATGGGATACGCAGTATTTT
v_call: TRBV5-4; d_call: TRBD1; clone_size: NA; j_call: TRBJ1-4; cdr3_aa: CASSSRTGVTTNEKLFF; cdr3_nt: TGTGCCAGCAGCAGTAGGACAGGGGTCACAACTAATGAAAAACTGTTTTTT
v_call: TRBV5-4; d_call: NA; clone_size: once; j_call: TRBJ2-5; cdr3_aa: CASSVQGGETQYF; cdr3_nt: TGTGCCAGCAGCGTGCAGGGAGGCGAGACCCAGTACTTC
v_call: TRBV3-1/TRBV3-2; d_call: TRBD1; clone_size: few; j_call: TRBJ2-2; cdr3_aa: CASSRDRGTGELFF; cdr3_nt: TGTGCCAGCAGCCGGGACAGGGGGACCGGGGAGCTGTTTTTT
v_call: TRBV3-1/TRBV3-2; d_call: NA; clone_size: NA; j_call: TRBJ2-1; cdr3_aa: CASSSRLAPEQFF; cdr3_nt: TGTGCCAGCAGCTCACGACTTGCGCCTGAGCAGTTCTTC
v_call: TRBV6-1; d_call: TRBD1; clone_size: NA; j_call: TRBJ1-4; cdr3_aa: CASSEAQTGTNEKLFF; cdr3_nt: TGTGCCAGCAGTGAAGCACAGACAGGGACTAATGAAAAACTGTTTTTT
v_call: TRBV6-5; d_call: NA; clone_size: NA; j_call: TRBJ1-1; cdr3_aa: CASSRQRGTEAFF; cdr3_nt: TGTGCCAGCAGCCGCCAGCGGGGGACTGAAGCTTTCTTT
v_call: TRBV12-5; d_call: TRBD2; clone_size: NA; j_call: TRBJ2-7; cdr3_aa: CASGPGLAGGPKSYEQYF; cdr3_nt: TGTGCTAGTGGCCCGGGACTAGCGGGAGGGCCCAAGTCCTACGAGCAGTACTTC
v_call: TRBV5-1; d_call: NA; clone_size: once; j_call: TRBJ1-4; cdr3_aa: CASSPFGPAAGNEKLFF; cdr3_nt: TGCGCCAGCAGCCCCTTCGGACCAGCAGCGGGGAATGAAAAACTGTTTTTT
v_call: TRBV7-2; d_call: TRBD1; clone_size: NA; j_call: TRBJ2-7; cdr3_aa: CASSDPGQVFRIGEQYF; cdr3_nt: TGTGCCAGCAGCGACCCGGGACAGGTGTTCCGAATCGGCGAGCAGTACTTC
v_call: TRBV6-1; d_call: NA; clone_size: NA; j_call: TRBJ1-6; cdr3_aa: CASSEEGGVASPLHF; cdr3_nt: TGTGCCAGCAGTGAAGAGGGGGGGGTAGCTTCACCCCTCCACTTT
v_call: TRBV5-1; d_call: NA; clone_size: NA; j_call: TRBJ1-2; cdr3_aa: CASSSIQGTGYTF; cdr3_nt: TGCGCCAGCAGCTCGATCCAGGGGACTGGCTACACCTTC
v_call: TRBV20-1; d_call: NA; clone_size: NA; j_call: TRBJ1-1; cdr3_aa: CSASDSTEAFF; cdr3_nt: TGCAGTGCTAGCGATAGCACTGAAGCTTTCTTT
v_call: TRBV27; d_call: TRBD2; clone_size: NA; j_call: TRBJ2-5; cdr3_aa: CASTPNSGRGETQYF; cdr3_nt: TGTGCCAGCACCCCAAATAGCGGGAGGGGAGAGACCCAGTACTTC
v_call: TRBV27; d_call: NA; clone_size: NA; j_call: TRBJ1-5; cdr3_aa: CASRITGSDQPQHF; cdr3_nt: TGTGCCAGCAGGATAACAGGGTCGGATCAGCCCCAGCATTTT
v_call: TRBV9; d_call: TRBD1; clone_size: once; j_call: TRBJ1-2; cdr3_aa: CASSPQQGAGYTF; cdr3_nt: TGTGCCAGCAGCCCTCAACAGGGGGCTGGCTACACCTTC
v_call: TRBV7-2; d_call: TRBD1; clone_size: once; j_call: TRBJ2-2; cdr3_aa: CASSPVGTGGGGVTGELFF; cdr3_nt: TGTGCCAGCAGCCCAGTTGGGACAGGGGGTGGAGGGGTTACCGGGGAGCTGTTTTTT
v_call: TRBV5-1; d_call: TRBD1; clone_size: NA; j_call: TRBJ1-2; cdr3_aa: CASSSAGGDGYTF; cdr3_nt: TGCGCCAGCAGCTCCGCAGGGGGTGATGGCTACACCTTC
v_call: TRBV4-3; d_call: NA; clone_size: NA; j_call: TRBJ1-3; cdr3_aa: CASSPRRGSGNTIYF; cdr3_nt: TGCGCCAGCAGCCCCCGCAGGGGTTCAGGAAACACCATATATTTT